The rows below give T cell receptor beta chains drawn from one sample of a study of blood T cell repertoires in COVID-19. This table comes from immunoSEQ multiplex PCR, and its TCRdb copy is limited to in-frame clones, with some not included. The sample shows 100,000 to 150,000 clones, around 86% of them seen only once. Sequenced: peripheral blood. The receptor source for this set is a woman older than 75 with acute or convalescent COVID-19. The CDR3 runs from the conserved cysteine through the conserved F or W. A D gene is named only where the DNA matches it firmly. The size entry is marked missing in some rows and otherwise reads once, few, many or a size class.

J gene,D gene,V gene,clone size,CDR3 length,CDR3 DNA,CDR3 protein
TRBJ1-2,.,TRBV5-1,.,12,TGCGCCAGCAGCTTAGACATGGATGGCTACACCTTC,CASSLDMDGYTF
TRBJ2-5,TRBD1,TRBV11-1,.,16,TGTGCCAGCAGCCAAGACAGGGGTTTGATCCAAGAGACCCAGTACTTC,CASSQDRGLIQETQYF
TRBJ1-5,.,TRBV27,.,12,TGTGCCAGTCGGTGGGGGGAGGGGCCCCAGCATTTT,CASRWGEGPQHF
TRBJ1-2,TRBD1,TRBV28,.,14,TGTGCCAGCAGTCCACCCGGGACAGGGGCATTCTACACCTTC,CASSPPGTGAFYTF
TRBJ1-5,TRBD1,TRBV5-5,.,14,TGTGCCAGCAGTCCGGGACAGGGGAATCAGCCCCAGCATTTT,CASSPGQGNQPQHF
TRBJ1-4,TRBD1,TRBV6-1,.,16,TGTGCCAGCAGTGAGCGGGGACAGGGAGGTAATGAAAAACTGTTTTTT,CASSERGQGGNEKLFF
TRBJ1-1,.,TRBV5-1,.,14,TGCGCCAGCAGAGCGGCGAGCCAAGACACTGAAGCTTTCTTT,CASRAASQDTEAFF
TRBJ1-2,.,TRBV12-5,.,16,TGTGCTAGTGGTTTGGTAATCGGGGGAGGTCCGTATGGCTACACCTTC,CASGLVIGGGPYGYTF
TRBJ1-4,.,TRBV10-2,.,15,TGCGCCAGCAGTGATCCCGTCTTAGCGAGTGAAAAACTGTTTTTT,CASSDPVLASEKLFF
TRBJ1-5,.,TRBV2,.,13,TGTGCCAGCAGCGACAGTGGCTCTGGGCCCCAGCATTTT,CASSDSGSGPQHF
TRBJ2-1,.,TRBV6-2/TRBV6-3,.,16,TGTGCCAGCAGCAAGATTACAGGGAATACAATTGTTGAGCAGTTCTTC,CASSKITGNTIVEQFF
TRBJ2-3,.,TRBV7-9,.,14,TGTGCCAGCAGTAGGGACTTGAGCACAGATACGCAGTATTTT,CASSRDLSTDTQYF
TRBJ2-3,.,TRBV19,.,14,TGTGCCAGTAGTATCTCTACAGTCACAGATACGCAGTATTTT,CASSISTVTDTQYF
TRBJ2-1,TRBD1,TRBV7-9,.,14,TGTGCCAGCGCTCGGACAGGGGGGGTAGATGAGCAGTTCTTC,CASARTGGVDEQFF
TRBJ2-2,.,TRBV5-1,.,16,TGCGCCAGCACGGTCCGAGCCCCGCAATTAACCGGGGAGCTGTTTTTT,CASTVRAPQLTGELFF
TRBJ2-1,TRBD2,TRBV7-2,.,17,TGTGCCAGCAGCGCGACTAGCGGGGGGGCAGGTGCGAATGAGCAGTTCTTC,CASSATSGGAGANEQFF
TRBJ1-1,.,TRBV18,.,15,TGTGCCAGCTCACCCAACCGACAGGTGAACACTGAAGCTTTCTTT,CASSPNRQVNTEAFF
TRBJ2-1,TRBD2,TRBV7-9,.,14,TGTGCCAGCAGCCTCGCGGGGGGATACAATGAGCAGTTCTTC,CASSLAGGYNEQFF
TRBJ1-5,.,TRBV10-3,.,15,TGTGCCATCAGTGAGAGAGCGTCTAGCAATCAGCCCCAGCATTTT,CAISERASSNQPQHF
TRBJ2-1,TRBD2,TRBV29-1,.,14,TGCAGCGTTGTACTAGCGGGTACCTACAATGAGCAGTTCTTC,CSVVLAGTYNEQFF
TRBJ1-1,.,TRBV12-5,.,12,TGTGCTAGTGGTTTGGTCGGTACTGAAGCTTTCTTT,CASGLVGTEAFF
TRBJ1-1,TRBD1,TRBV2,.,15,TGTGCCAGCAGTTATAGCGGGGGGACAGCAAAGCAAGCTTTCTTT,CASSYSGGTAKQAFF
TRBJ2-1,TRBD2,TRBV7-3,.,17,TGTGCCAGCAGCTTAACCGGGGCTAGCGGGGCATACAATGAGCAGTTCTTC,CASSLTGASGAYNEQFF
TRBJ2-3,.,TRBV6-5,.,15,TGTGCCAGCAAGGGCAGCGGGCAATACACAGATACGCAGTATTTT,CASKGSGQYTDTQYF
TRBJ1-2,.,TRBV7-2,.,14,TGTGCCAGCAGCTCTTCTTTAGGCGGGTACGGCTACACCTTC,CASSSSLGGYGYTF
TRBJ2-6,.,TRBV7-9,.,15,TGTGCCAGCATACAGGGTTCCACTGGGGCCAACGTCCTGACTTTC,CASIQGSTGANVLTF
TRBJ1-6,.,TRBV19,.,15,TGTGCCAGTAGTAACCCGTCGGCGGGCAATTCACCCCTCCACTTT,CASSNPSAGNSPLHF
TRBJ1-4,.,TRBV5-5,.,16,TGTGCCAGCAGCATGATCGCGGGCCGGGCTACTGAAAAACTGTTTTTT,CASSMIAGRATEKLFF
TRBJ1-5,TRBD1,TRBV5-1,.,15,TGCGCCAGCAGCCCGGGGGACAGGGGCAATCAGCCCCAGCATTTT,CASSPGDRGNQPQHF
TRBJ2-1,TRBD1,TRBV5-1,few,16,TGCGCCAGCAGCTTGGCGGGACAGGGGGCGGAGGATGAGCAGTTCTTC,CASSLAGQGAEDEQFF
TRBJ2-6,.,TRBV6-2/TRBV6-3,.,17,TGTGCCAGCAGTTACTCGCCGCTTCGCGCTGGGGCCAACGTCCTGACTTTC,CASSYSPLRAGANVLTF
TRBJ1-1,.,TRBV3-1/TRBV3-2,.,15,TGTGCCAGCAGCCAAGAGGGAGGTTCCAACACTGAAGCTTTCTTT,CASSQEGGSNTEAFF
TRBJ1-3,.,TRBV6-6,.,14,TGTGCCAGCAGAGGACATGGCTCTGGAAACACCATATATTTT,CASRGHGSGNTIYF
TRBJ2-5,TRBD1,TRBV11-1,few,14,TGTGCCAGCAGCTACACCGGACAGGGAGAGACCCAGTACTTC,CASSYTGQGETQYF
TRBJ1-1,.,TRBV2,once,16,TGTGCCAGCAGTCCCCGGCAGGGGTTCGTGAACACTGAAGCTTTCTTT,CASSPRQGFVNTEAFF
TRBJ2-7,.,TRBV3-1/TRBV3-2,.,14,TGTGCCAGCAGCCAAGATGCCGCGGCCAGCGAGCAGTACTTC,CASSQDAAASEQYF
TRBJ1-2,.,TRBV4-2,.,15,TGTGCCAGCAGCCAAGGGGGGGGACGGAACTATGGCTACACCTTC,CASSQGGGRNYGYTF
TRBJ1-6,TRBD1,TRBV3-1/TRBV3-2,.,14,TGTGCCAGCAGCCAAGGGACAGGGGAGTCACCCCTCCACTTT,CASSQGTGESPLHF
TRBJ2-6,.,TRBV15,few,17,TGTGCCACCAGCAGCGATACAGGGATCTCTGGGGCCAACGTCCTGACTTTC,CATSSDTGISGANVLTF
TRBJ2-4,.,TRBV3-1/TRBV3-2,.,14,TGTGCCAGCAGCGGGGACACTATGAGATACATTCAGTACTTC,CASSGDTMRYIQYF
TRBJ1-5,.,TRBV6-5,.,13,TGTGCCAGCAGGTGGGGGGGGGATCAGCCCCAGCATTTT,CASRWGGDQPQHF
TRBJ1-1,TRBD1,TRBV7-3,few,14,TGTGCCAGCAGCGAGGGACAGTTAACAGCTGAAGCTTTCTTT,CASSEGQLTAEAFF
TRBJ1-2,.,TRBV7-9,.,15,TGTGCCAGCAGCTTAGGTTCAGGGCATGACTATGGCTACACCTTC,CASSLGSGHDYGYTF
TRBJ1-2,TRBD1,TRBV18,.,14,TGTGCCAGCTCACCCGGGGACAGGGTTTTTGGCTACACCTTC,CASSPGDRVFGYTF
TRBJ1-4,TRBD1,TRBV3-1/TRBV3-2,.,15,TGTGCCAGCAGCCACGACAGGGGGCTGGTTGAAAAACTGTTTTTT,CASSHDRGLVEKLFF
TRBJ2-2,TRBD1,TRBV6-5,.,15,TGTGCCAGCAGTCCGAGACAGGGGGGCTCCGGGGAGCTGTTTTTT,CASSPRQGGSGELFF
TRBJ2-3,.,TRBV28,.,13,TGTGCCAGCAGGACACAGGGTGCAGATACGCAGTATTTT,CASRTQGADTQYF
TRBJ2-1,.,TRBV9,.,15,TGTGCCAGCAGCGTAGGGCCAGCGCGGGAAGATGAGCAGTTCTTC,CASSVGPAREDEQFF
TRBJ2-1,TRBD1,TRBV18,.,16,TGTGCCAGCTCACCCCCTCGACAGGGGACGCCCCATGAGCAGTTCTTC,CASSPPRQGTPHEQFF
TRBJ1-5,TRBD1,TRBV6-6,.,14,TGTGCCACCCTAGCGGGACAGCAATGGTCAGCCCAGCATTTT,CATLAGQQWSAQHF
TRBJ1-1,TRBD1,TRBV18,.,15,TGTGCCAGCCGCCTCGGACAGGGGGCTAGCACTGAAGCTTTCTTT,CASRLGQGASTEAFF